This TCR beta chain was recorded in a study of beta chain features in type 1 diabetes. Study-wide background: The study examined about 100,000,000 sorted cells across all samples. Study results and limitations: Among type 1 diabetes patients, VDJ junctions had fewer insertions and more deletions. Type 1 diabetes patients showed a moderate but significant shortening of TCRB CDR3s in all four CD4+ subsets.

Turning to this clone: As yet, its antigen is unknown.

What was sequenced were expressed TCRB transcripts, since all of the isolated RNA had been reverse transcribed. Profiled with immunoSEQ multiplex PCR; TCRdb holds only in-frame clones, not every one. The repertoire holds under 300,000 clones, with 24% as singletons. Every single donor gave one heparinised blood draw, and these averaged roughly 100 mL. It was via CD45RO/CCR7/CD25/CD127/CD95/CD27 that CD4+ naive, central memory, regulatory and stem cell-like memory cells were sorted. Germline V CDR1 and CDR2: SGHDN, FVKESK. V dropped 0 bases and J dropped 8 bases, with 16 bases sitting between them. CDR3 length equals 15 residues.

The receptor was derived from a woman under 40 with type 1 diabetes. The chain uses TRBV14 and TRBJ1-2; maybe TRBD1 (6 bases). Sequenced: naive CD4+ T cells from blood. Written as DNA, the CDR3 is TGTGCCAGCAGCCAAGAAATAGGGACATTGAGAGGCTACACCTTC. This translates into CASSQEIGTLRGYTF.